The clone carrying this T cell receptor beta chain was seen ten or more times. This sample is part of a study of CD8 T cells in ankylosing spondylitis. TCRdb independently ran MiXCR on the 5' RACE reads; one entry per CDR3 protein. The profile covers about 240,000 distinct CDR3 sequences, with over 7% appearing a single time and 4% to 5.5% taken by the ten largest. The source material was blood, either unsorted or a sorted T cell fraction (not recorded which). The TCR was taken from a female donor with ankylosing spondylitis or in good health (not recorded which).

The CDR3 coding sequence is TGTGCCAGCAGCCCCGGTCCAGGGAGCTCCTACAATGAGCAGTTCTTC. The encoded protein is CASSPGPGSSYNEQFF. The chain uses TRBV7-9 and TRBJ2-1; D possibly matches TRBD1 or TRBD2 (5 bases each). V shed 5 bases and J shed 0 bases, with 14 bases lying between them. Germline lookup yields CDR1 SEHNR and CDR2 FQNEAQ (reference sequence). This CDR3 has 16 amino acids.